These 24 T cell receptor beta chains were sequenced from one sample in a study of vaccination and CD4 T cells after COVID-19. The study sequenced cultured CD4+ T cell DNA using the Oncomine TCR Beta short-read assay. TCRdb used MiXCR to reprocess the PCR reads, holding one entry per CDR3 protein. The sample holds around 19,000 distinct CDR3 sequences, around 60% seen once. Treatment noted: approximately nine-day PBMC culture with coronavirus spike peptide pools or control peptides (ViraFEST assay). No cognate antigen is known for these TCRs. The sequenced sample consisted of CD4+ T cells from blood, cultured in vitro. Receptors were obtained from a human donor who had recovered from COVID-19.

The chain employs TRBV28 and TRBJ1-1, with a tentative D call TRBD1 (5 bases). Trimming removed 5 bases from V and 4 bases from J, with 14 bases in between. CDR1 MDHEN and CDR2 SYDVKM come from the germline V gene. This CDR3 has 14 amino acids. The DNA for the CDR3 is TGTGCCAGCAGTCGCGGGGGGGAAACCACTGAAGCTTTCTTT. It codes for CASSRGGETTEAFF. The full variable domain, with the rest looked up from reference TRBV28 and TRBJ1-1, is DVKVTQSSRYLVKRTGEKVFLECVQDMDHENMFWYRQDPGLGLRLIYFSYDVKMKEKGDIPEGYSVSREKKERFSLILESASTNQTSMYLCASSRGGETTEAFFGQGTRLTVV.

The chain carries TRBV6-5 and TRBJ1-3; no firm D call. V dropped 2 bases and J dropped 0 bases, with 8 bases sitting between them. Germline V gives CDR1 MNHEY, CDR2 SVGAGI. The CDR3 spans 15 residues. The CDR3 DNA reads TGTGCCAGCAGTTACGGGCCCTACTCTGGAAACACCATATATTTT. This encodes CASSYGPYSGNTIYF.

The chain uses TRBV6-1 and TRBJ2-7; D uncertain. The CDR3 extends over 13 amino acids. V lost 2 bases to trimming and J lost 4 bases, with 9 bases between them. Germline CDR1 reads MNHNS; CDR2 reads SASEGT. CDR3 bases: TGTGCCAGCAGTGAAAAGGACCGATACGAGCAGTACTTC. Encoded protein: CASSEKDRYEQYF.

Comments on this clonotype: A much larger clone lies one base from this, so it may be a read error. The rearrangement uses TRBV2 and TRBJ1-2, with a tentative D call TRBD1 (6 bases). Germline CDR1 and CDR2: SNHLY and FYNNEI. Trimming cost V 6 bases and J 8 bases, with 19 bases left between them. This CDR3 contains 14 residues. CDR3 nucleotides: TGTGCCAGCAGCCCCAGGACAGCGAAGCTCGGCTACACCTTC. This gives the protein CASSPRTAKLGYTF.

This clonotype qualifies as large (0.1 to 1%). This chain connects TRBV10-2 to TRBJ1-1, with 9 bases that match TRBD1. Germline V gives CDR1 WSHSY, CDR2 SAAADI. The V segment lost 6 bases and the J segment 5 bases; nucleotides outside the gene matches: 7. This CDR3 is built from 14 residues. CDR3 sequence reads: CASRIDRGGTEAFF. For the CDR3, the DNA is TGCGCCAGCAGGATTGACAGGGGGGGGACTGAAGCTTTCTTT.

V gene TRBV6-1 combines with J gene TRBJ1-5; 7 nucleotides agree with TRBD1. CDR3 length equals 15 residues. Per germline, CDR1 MNHNS and CDR2 SASEGT. The J segment lost 5 bases and the V segment lost 6 bases, leaving 10 bases of the junction unmatched. CDR3 protein: CASSLDRDGYQPQHF. The CDR3 coding sequence is TGTGCCAGCAGCCTTGACAGGGATGGTTATCAGCCCCAGCATTTT.

J is TRBJ1-2 and V is TRBV28; the D is unclear. Germline CDR1 and CDR2: MDHEN and SYDVKM. Deletions cut 5 bases from V and 5 bases from J, with 9 bases between. This CDR3 contains 12 residues. CDR3 in amino acids: CASSGMGYGYTF. The CDR3 DNA follows: TGTGCCAGCAGTGGTATGGGATATGGCTACACCTTC.

This clonotype appeared once. The chain links TRBV30 to TRBJ1-2, with TRBD1 identical over 7 bases. Per germline, CDR1 GTSNPN and CDR2 SVGIG (reference sequence). The CDR3 contains 13 residues. J was trimmed by 6 bases and V by 0 bases; bases with no gene match: 4. The CDR3: CAWSVQGGDGYTF. The CDR3 DNA is TGTGCCTGGAGTGTACAAGGGGGCGATGGCTACACCTTC.

This clonotype was detected a few times. CDR3 residues: CASSLGGSMNTEAFF. The DNA of the CDR3 is TGTGCCAGCAGCTTAGGTGGCAGCATGAACACTGAAGCTTTCTTT. J is TRBJ1-1 and V is TRBV7-2; D call uncertain. V dropped 1 base and J dropped 0 bases, with 9 bases sitting between them. The CDR3 consists of 15 residues. Per the germline V gene, CDR1 is SGHTA and CDR2 is FQGNSA.

This chain joins TRBV28 and TRBJ1-6; 7 bases match TRBD1. The CDR3 spans 12 residues. The junction had 0 bases not matched to a gene; V was cut back by 5 bases and J by 8 bases. From germline, CDR1 is MDHEN and CDR2 SYDVKM. The CDR3 loop reads CASSTGDSPLHF. The CDR3 region has the DNA TGTGCCAGCAGTACAGGGGATTCACCCCTCCACTTT. Variable domain in full (rest from reference TRBV28 and TRBJ1-6): DVKVTQSSRYLVKRTGEKVFLECVQDMDHENMFWYRQDPGLGLRLIYFSYDVKMKEKGDIPEGYSVSREKKERFSLILESASTNQTSMYLCASSTGDSPLHFGNGTRLTVT.

J is TRBJ2-5 and V is TRBV5-1; 8 bases match TRBD1. The ends lost 0 bases at V and 4 bases at J; junction bases unmatched: 2. This CDR3 is 14 amino acids long. Per germline, CDR1 SGHRS and CDR2 YFSETQ. The DNA of the CDR3 is TGCGCCAGCAGCTTGGGACAGGGGAGAGAGACCCAGTACTTC. Its protein product is CASSLGQGRETQYF. Full variable domain (outside the CDR3, taken from reference TRBV5-1 and TRBJ2-5): KAGVTQTPRYLIKTRGQQVTLSCSPISGHRSVSWYQQTPGQGLQFLFEYFSETQRNKGNFPGRFSGRQFSNSRSEMNVSTLELGDSALYLCASSLGQGRETQYFGPGTRLLVL.

This clonotype was recorded only once. This rearrangement joins TRBV24-1 to TRBJ2-1; D not resolved. V was clipped by 1 base and J by 7 bases, with 7 bases between them. The CDR3 covers 13 residues. The germline V gene encodes CDR1 KGHDR and CDR2 SFDVKD. The CDR3 loop reads CATSDLARNEQFF. The CDR3 DNA sequence: TGTGCCACCAGTGATTTAGCACGGAATGAGCAGTTCTTC.

The chain is built from TRBV28 and TRBJ1-2, with D possibly being TRBD1 (5 bases). This CDR3 region has 12 residues. CDR1 MDHEN and CDR2 SYDVKM come from the germline V gene. The V gene lost 3 bases and the J gene lost 3 bases, with 5 bases spanning the gap. The CDR3 loop reads CASSLGDYGYTF. The CDR3 DNA sequence: TGTGCCAGCAGTTTGGGGGACTATGGCTACACCTTC.

The chain joins TRBV6-1 to TRBJ2-3; 7 bases line up with TRBD2. V lost 6 bases to trimming and J lost 2 bases; unmatched junction nucleotides: 5. Germline V lookup: CDR1 MNHNS, CDR2 SASEGT. The CDR3 contains 14 residues. DNA for the CDR3: TGTGCCAGCAGCCCAGCGGGGTTCACAGATACGCAGTATTTT. This encodes CASSPAGFTDTQYF.

The chain recombines TRBV19 with TRBJ1-1; 9 positions match TRBD1. CDR1 and CDR2 from the germline V gene are LNHDA and SQIVND (reference sequence). Trimming took 6 bases from V and 1 from J; bases not matched to a gene: 6. The CDR3 extends over 15 amino acids. The CDR3 region has the DNA TGTGCCAGTAGGAAACCGGGACAGGGGAACACTGAAGCTTTCTTT. Its protein is CASRKPGQGNTEAFF.

A few counts support this clonotype. V gene TRBV6-5 combines with J gene TRBJ1-1, with unresolved D. There are 16 residues in the CDR3. Germline V CDR1 and CDR2: MNHEY, SVGAGI. The V end was cut by 0 bases, the J end by 4 bases, with 15 bases between. In DNA, the CDR3 is TGTGCCAGCAGTTACTCGAATCCGGGTGTAGGCACTGAAGCTTTCTTT. This gives the protein CASSYSNPGVGTEAFF.

The CDR3 bases are TGTGCCAGCAGCTTAGCGCTGATTCTGAACCCCTACAATGAGCAGTTCTTC. Its protein is CASSLALILNPYNEQFF. This sequence joins TRBV7-9 and TRBJ2-1; no firm D call. V was pared by 0 bases and J by 2 bases, with 14 bases between. From germline, CDR1 is SEHNR and CDR2 FQNEAQ (reference sequence). The length of the CDR3 is 17 residues. The full variable domain, with the rest looked up from reference TRBV7-9 and TRBJ2-1, is DTGVSQNPRHKITKRGQNVTFRCDPISEHNRLYWYRQTLGQGPEFLTYFQNEAQLEKSRLLSDRFSAERPKGSFSTLEIQRTEQGDSAMYLCASSLALILNPYNEQFFGPGTRLTVL.

This clonotype was found once. The chain employs TRBV25-1 and TRBJ2-1; perhaps TRBD1 as D (5 bases). The CDR3 is 12 amino acids. V shed 2 bases and J shed 7 bases, with 6 bases lying between them. Germline-derived CDR1 and CDR2 are MGHDK and SYGVNS. The CDR3 is CASSEKGNEQFF. The CDR3 bases are TGTGCCAGCAGTGAAAAGGGGAATGAGCAGTTCTTC.

This clonotype came up once. The rearrangement uses TRBV6-2 or TRBV6-3 and TRBJ1-5, with D hard to call. From germline, CDR1 is MNHEY and CDR2 SVGEGT. The CDR3 extends over 12 amino acids. Deletions cut 8 bases from V and 1 base from J, with 6 bases between. The CDR3 spells CASRYSNQPQHF. CDR3 sequence (DNA): TGTGCCAGCCGGTACAGCAATCAGCCCCAGCATTTT.

The J gene is TRBJ1-1, the V gene TRBV5-1; D remains ambiguous. Germline values: CDR1 SGHRS, CDR2 YFSETQ. The V end lost 3 bases, the J end lost 4 bases, and 10 bases lay between the germline ends. This CDR3 region has 13 residues. CDR3 residues: CASSWGTGTEAFF. The CDR3 coding sequence is TGCGCCAGCAGCTGGGGAACGGGCACTGAAGCTTTCTTT.

This clonotype came up a few times. The chain couples TRBV24-1 to TRBJ2-7; D gene unclear. The CDR3 loop spans 13 amino acids. Trimming left V 0 bases short and J 3 bases short, with 5 bases between. The V gene's germline CDR1 is KGHDR and CDR2 SFDVKD. CDR3 in amino acids: CATSDLYGYEQYF. In DNA, the CDR3 is TGTGCCACCAGTGATTTGTATGGCTACGAGCAGTACTTC.

The chain recombines TRBV2 with TRBJ1-6; D possibly corresponds to TRBD1 (5 bases). The V end lost 6 bases, the J end lost 7 bases, and 10 bases lay between the germline ends. The CDR3 spans 13 residues. CDR1 and CDR2 from the germline V gene are SNHLY and FYNNEI. DNA of the CDR3: TGTGCCAGCAGATCAGGGTGGAATTCACCCCTCCACTTT. This encodes CASRSGWNSPLHF.

The rearrangement uses TRBV14 and TRBJ2-7; D possibly corresponds to TRBD2 (6 bases). The CDR3 spans 13 residues. Germline values: CDR1 SGHDN, CDR2 FVKESK. The ends were cut back, 4 bases at V and 3 bases at J, with 10 bases in the middle. The CDR3 reads CASSLGLLYEQYF. The CDR3, as DNA: TGTGCCAGCAGCCTGGGACTCCTCTACGAGCAGTACTTC.

The chain has TRBV27 and TRBJ2-7, with TRBD1 matching over 9 bases. This CDR3 has 16 amino acids. After removal of 5 bases from V and 4 bases from J, the junction contained 12 bases not matched to a gene. Looked up from germline, CDR1 is MNHEY and CDR2 is SMNVEV (reference sequence). CDR3 coding DNA: TGTGCCAGCAGTCCGGGGACAGGGATGTCGAGATACGAGCAGTACTTC. Its translation is CASSPGTGMSRYEQYF.